This T cell receptor beta chain was retrieved from a study of blood T cell repertoires in COVID-19. Study information: PBMCs, B-cell-depleted T cells, or T cells provided the cDNA or gDNA that made up the material.

The length of the CDR3 is 12 residues. V dropped 6 bases and J dropped 8; count of bases not matched to a gene: 3. CDR1 is MNHEY, CDR2 SVGAGI, per germline. Some clones are missing from TCRdb's copy, which holds only in-frame ones; the method was immunoSEQ multiplex PCR. This table holds about 6,700 clones, 70% to 90% found once. The receptor comes from a human donor in a cohort sampled during active COVID-19. The rearrangement uses TRBV6-5 and TRBJ1-3; 8 bases are shared with TRBD1. The sequenced sample was peripheral blood. CDR3 region: CASSETGDTIYF. The CDR3 bases are TGTGCCAGCAGCGAGACAGGGGACACCATATATTTT.